This T cell receptor beta chain was documented in a study of control samples from healthy donors and cancer patients. Here immunoSEQ multiplex PCR was the method, and the copy in TCRdb shows in-frame clones only, minus some. Of roughly 150,000 clones listed, around 88% were seen once; the top ten hold over 1.5%. This CDR3 is built from 12 residues. Trimming removed 7 bases at V and 7 bases at J, with 10 bases between. The specimen sequenced was blood. The genes are TRBV12-3 or TRBV12-4 and TRBJ2-2; D may correspond to TRBD1 or TRBD2 (5 bases each). The TCR was taken from a man aged 18 to 29 in good health. In DNA, the CDR3 is TGTGCCAGCAATGAGAGGGGCGGGGAGCTGTTTTTT. This sequence encodes CASNERGGELFF.